The TCR beta chain described here comes from a study of PD-1 blockade in classical Hodgkin lymphoma. Broader study findings: The repertoire differences lack a defined cause, possibly disease activity or prior therapy. It was reported that newly diagnosed patients had less baseline TCR diversity than healthy donors.

Only in-frame clones appear in the TCRdb table, and some are missing; sequencing was by immunoSEQ multiplex PCR. Here the sample spans 70,000 or so clones, 93% being singletons. Germline V gene data show CDR1 as SGHAT and CDR2 as FQNNGV. CDR3 length: 14 residues. V lost 0 bases to trimming and J lost 0 bases, with 3 bases between them. Time point described: newly diagnosed, previously untreated cHL patient sample. What served as comparison were PBMCs in newly diagnosed, untreated classical Hodgkin lymphoma. The table lists this clone with a few counts. Its antigen is undetermined. This clonotype originated in a human donor with classical Hodgkin lymphoma. The chain is built from TRBV11-2 and TRBJ1-3; D is unclear. Material for sequencing was peripheral blood mononuclear cells (PBMCs). CDR3 region: CASSLEVSGNTIYF. DNA for the CDR3: TGTGCCAGCAGCTTAGAAGTCTCTGGAAACACCATATATTTT. The full variable domain, its missing parts supplied by reference TRBV11-2 and TRBJ1-3, is EAGVAQSPRYKIIEKRQSVAFWCNPISGHATLYWYQQILGQGPKLLIQFQNNGVVDDSQLPKDRFSAERLKGVDSTLKIQPAKLEDSAVYLCASSLEVSGNTIYFGEGSWLTVV.